The clone carrying this T cell receptor (beta chain) was observed a single time. The table came from immunoSEQ multiplex PCR; TCRdb's copy has only in-frame clones and leaves some out. Of more than 150,000 clones listed, about nine tenths are singletons. The sample comes from a study of blood T cell repertoires in COVID-19. V was pared by 6 bases and J by 3 bases, with 11 bases between. This CDR3 is 14 amino acids long. Germline values: CDR1 SNHLY, CDR2 FYNNEI. The origin of this receptor is a woman aged 70-85 years with acute or convalescent COVID-19. Sequencing used peripheral blood. This chain connects TRBV2 to TRBJ2-2; a possible D gene is TRBD1 (6 bases). The CDR3 is CASRTGTYTGELFF. CDR3 nucleotide sequence: TGTGCCAGCAGGACCGGGACATACACCGGGGAGCTGTTTTTT.